These 7 T cell receptor beta chains originate from one sample sequenced in a study of Graves' ophthalmopathy and Graves' hyperthyroidism. Amplification from RNA transcripts yielded the TCR beta CDR3 regions. Second-round multiplex PCR followed a first-round RT-PCR using HTBI primers. Each CDR3 protein is one row after TCRdb ran MiXCR on the multiplex PCR reads. The repertoire holds 650,000 to 900,000 distinct CDR3 sequences, with 40% as singletons. Input material: peripheral blood. These TCRs come from an adult man with Graves' ophthalmopathy.

The chain uses TRBV25-1 and TRBJ1-3; tentative D call: TRBD1 (5 bases). The germline gives CDR1 MGHDK, CDR2 SYGVNS. This CDR3 contains 16 residues. V shed 4 bases and J shed 2 bases, with 15 bases lying between them. The CDR3 here is CASSASRDFTGNTIYF. DNA for the CDR3: TGTGCCAGCAGTGCTAGCAGGGATTTTACTGGAAACACCATATATTTT.

This clonotype was observed a handful of times. The chain carries TRBV28 and TRBJ1-2, with 9 nucleotides matching TRBD1. The V gene's germline CDR1 is MDHEN and CDR2 SYDVKM. J was trimmed by 7 bases and V by 4 bases; bases with no gene match: 4. The CDR3 covers 13 residues. The CDR3 protein is CASSSGQGLGYTF. The CDR3 nucleotides are TGTGCCAGCAGTTCCGGACAGGGGCTTGGCTACACCTTC.

This clonotype has a single count. This chain connects TRBV9 to TRBJ2-5, with 15 bases that match TRBD2. The germline V gene encodes CDR1 SGDLS and CDR2 YYNGEE. After removal of 3 bases from V and 5 bases from J, the junction contained 5 bases not matched to a gene. The CDR3 sequence is 16 residues long. Here the CDR3 DNA reads TGTGCCAGCAGCGGGACTAGCGGGGGGGCACGTGAGACCCAGTACTTC. As protein: CASSGTSGGARETQYF.

This clonotype appeared many times. This chain uses TRBV10-3 with TRBJ1-2; 8 nucleotides line up with TRBD1. The germline gives CDR1 ENHRY, CDR2 SYGVKD. V lost 6 bases and J lost 10; bases outside the gene matches: 10. CDR3 size: 13 residues. For the CDR3, the DNA is TGTGCCATCAGATCTGGACAGGGAGCCAACTACACCTTC. It is translated as CAIRSGQGANYTF.

With respect to this clonotype: A junction boundary mismatches the germline segment, possibly from a read error. The chain joins TRBV29-1 to TRBJ1-1; D possibly corresponds to TRBD1 (5 bases). CDR1 is SQVTM and CDR2 is ANQGSEA in the germline V gene. The length of the CDR3 is 12 residues. The CDR3 loop is CAWGDQGFEAFF. In DNA, the CDR3 is TGTGCCTGGGGGGACCAGGGATTTGAAGCTTTCTTT.

As for this clonotype: Sequence at one end of the junction differs from germline and may be a read error. The V and J genes are TRBV19 and TRBJ2-7; perhaps TRBD1 as D (6 bases). Germline CDR1 and CDR2: LNHDA and SQIVND (reference sequence). This CDR3 contains 12 residues. The CDR3 is CASKDSSYGQYF. CDR3 DNA sequence: TGTGCCAGTAAGGACAGCTCCTACGGGCAGTACTTC.

This clonotype came up many times. This chain connects TRBV7-2 to TRBJ2-7; a weak D match, TRBD1 (5 bases). The CDR3 consists of 14 residues. The V end lost 5 bases, the J end lost 5 bases, and 16 bases lay between the germline ends. Germline CDR1 is SGHTA and CDR2 is FQGNSA. The DNA for the CDR3 is TGTGCCAGCAGCATTGGCAGGGTTGCCCACGAGCAGTACTTC. Translating it yields CASSIGRVAHEQYF.